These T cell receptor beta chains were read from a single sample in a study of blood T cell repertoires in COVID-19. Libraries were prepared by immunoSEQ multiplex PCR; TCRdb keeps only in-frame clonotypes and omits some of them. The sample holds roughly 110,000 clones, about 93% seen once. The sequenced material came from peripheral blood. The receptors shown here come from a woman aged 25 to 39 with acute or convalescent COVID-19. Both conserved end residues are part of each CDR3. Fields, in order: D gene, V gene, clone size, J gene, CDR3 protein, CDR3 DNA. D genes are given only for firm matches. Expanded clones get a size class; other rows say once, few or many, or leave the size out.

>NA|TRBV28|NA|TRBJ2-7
CASKLLGANTYEQYF
TGTGCCAGCAAGTTATTAGGGGCGAATACCTACGAGCAGTACTTC
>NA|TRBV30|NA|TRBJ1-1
CAWSEGGNTEAFF
TGTGCCTGGAGTGAGGGAGGGAACACTGAAGCTTTCTTT
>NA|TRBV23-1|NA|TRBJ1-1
CASTQKGDMNTEAFF
TGCGCCAGCACTCAAAAAGGGGACATGAACACTGAAGCTTTCTTT
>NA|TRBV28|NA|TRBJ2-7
CASGPGQTYYEQYF
TGTGCCAGCGGTCCAGGACAGACCTATTACGAGCAGTACTTC
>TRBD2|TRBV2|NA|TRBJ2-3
CASSVYGRSTDTQYF
TGTGCCAGCAGTGTCTACGGGAGGAGCACAGATACGCAGTATTTT
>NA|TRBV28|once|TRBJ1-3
CASSTRSGNTIYF
TGTGCCAGCAGTACTCGATCCGGAAACACCATATATTTT
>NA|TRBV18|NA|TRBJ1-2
CASSDGVNYGYTF
TGTGCCAGCTCGGACGGGGTTAACTATGGCTACACCTTC
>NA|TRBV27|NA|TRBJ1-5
CASSLRGWGQPQHF
TGTGCCAGCAGTTTAAGGGGATGGGGTCAGCCCCAGCATTTT
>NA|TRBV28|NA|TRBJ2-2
CASSFNLELFF
TGTGCCAGCAGTTTTAATTTGGAGCTGTTTTTT
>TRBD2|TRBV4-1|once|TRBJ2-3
CASSHVWREGLADTQYF
TGCGCCAGCAGCCATGTATGGCGGGAGGGCCTCGCAGATACGCAGTATTTT
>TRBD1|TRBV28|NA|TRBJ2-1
CASSSGGLSYNEQFF
TGTGCCAGCAGTTCAGGGGGCCTCTCCTACAATGAGCAGTTCTTC
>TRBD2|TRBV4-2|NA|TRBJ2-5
CASSQGAGLAGVETQYF
TGTGCCAGCAGCCAAGGGGCGGGACTAGCGGGAGTAGAGACCCAGTACTTC
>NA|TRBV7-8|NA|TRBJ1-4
CASSLASGFGGEKLFF
TGTGCCAGCAGCTTAGCGTCAGGGTTCGGGGGTGAAAAACTGTTTTTT
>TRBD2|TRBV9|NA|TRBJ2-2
CASSVGGRTTGELFF
TGTGCCAGCAGCGTTGGCGGGAGGACCACCGGGGAGCTGTTTTTT
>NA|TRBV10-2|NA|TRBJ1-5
CASSEHSGGNQPQHF
TGCGCCAGCAGTGAGCATAGCGGGGGAAATCAGCCCCAGCATTTT
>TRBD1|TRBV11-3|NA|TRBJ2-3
CASSTWTGVTDTQYF
TGTGCCAGCAGCACCTGGACAGGGGTCACAGATACGCAGTATTTT
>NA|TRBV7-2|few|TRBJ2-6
CASSRSRGSGANVLTF
TGTGCCAGCAGCCGTAGCAGGGGCTCTGGGGCCAACGTCCTGACTTTC
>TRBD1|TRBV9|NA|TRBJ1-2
CASTGTGGYGYTF
TGTGCCAGCACCGGGACAGGGGGTTATGGCTACACCTTC
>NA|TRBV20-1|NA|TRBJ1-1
CSASFTREAFF
TGCAGTGCTAGCTTCACTCGTGAAGCTTTCTTT
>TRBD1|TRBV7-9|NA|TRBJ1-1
CASSPPTGLNTEAFF
TGTGCCAGCAGCCCCCCGACAGGGCTGAACACTGAAGCTTTCTTT
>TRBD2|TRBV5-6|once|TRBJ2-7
CASSLAGTRVSYEQYF
TGTGCCAGCAGCTTGGCCGGGACTAGAGTTTCCTACGAGCAGTACTTC
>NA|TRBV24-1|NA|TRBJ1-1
CATRQAKGTEAFF
TGTGCCACGAGACAGGCCAAAGGCACTGAAGCTTTCTTT
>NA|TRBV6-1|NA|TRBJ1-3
CASSEGPGAGNTIYF
TGTGCCAGCAGTGAGGGGCCAGGGGCTGGAAACACCATATATTTT
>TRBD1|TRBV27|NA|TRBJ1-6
CASSSLRGQGGDSPLHF
TGTGCCAGCAGTTCTCTTAGGGGGCAGGGAGGAGATTCACCCCTCCACTTT
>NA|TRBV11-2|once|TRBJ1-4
CASSYRTATNEKLFF
TGTGCCAGCAGTTATCGGACAGCTACTAATGAAAAACTGTTTTTT
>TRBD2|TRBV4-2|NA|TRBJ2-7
CASSPSGNYEQYF
TGTGCCAGCAGCCCTAGCGGGAACTACGAGCAGTACTTC
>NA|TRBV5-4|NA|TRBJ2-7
CASSRLGGSYEQYF
TGTGCCAGCAGCCGTCTCGGGGGCTCCTACGAGCAGTACTTC
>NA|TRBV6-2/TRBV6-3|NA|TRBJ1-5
CASSFGRRQAYSNQPQHF
TGTGCCAGCAGTTTTGGTCGGAGACAGGCCTATAGCAATCAGCCCCAGCATTTT
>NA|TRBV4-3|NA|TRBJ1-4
CASSQDAVAANEKLFF
TGCGCCAGCAGCCAAGATGCGGTGGCGGCTAATGAAAAACTGTTTTTT
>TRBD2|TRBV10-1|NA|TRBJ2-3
CASSESAGNTDTQYF
TGCGCCAGCAGTGAGTCAGCGGGGAACACAGATACGCAGTATTTT
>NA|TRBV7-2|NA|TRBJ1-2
CASSLERGNYGYTF
TGTGCCAGCAGCTTAGAGCGGGGGAACTATGGCTACACCTTC
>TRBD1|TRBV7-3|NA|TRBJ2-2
CASSPGQGYGELFF
TGTGCCAGCAGCCCGGGACAGGGCTACGGGGAGCTGTTTTTT
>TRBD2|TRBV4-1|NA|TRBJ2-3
CASSQDRTSGGRSTDTQYF
TGCGCCAGCAGCCAAGATCGAACTAGCGGGGGGAGGAGCACAGATACGCAGTATTTT
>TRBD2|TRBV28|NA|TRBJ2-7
CASSLSPSPLAGVDEQYF
TGTGCCAGCAGTTTATCTCCGTCCCCACTAGCGGGAGTAGACGAGCAGTACTTC
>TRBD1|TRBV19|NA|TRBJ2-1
CASTLRDRGANEQFF
TGTGCCAGTACTCTCCGGGACAGGGGTGCCAATGAGCAGTTCTTC
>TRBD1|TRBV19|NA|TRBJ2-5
CASRPGQAYQETQYF
TGTGCCAGTAGGCCCGGACAGGCGTACCAAGAGACCCAGTACTTC
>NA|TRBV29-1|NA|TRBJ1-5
CSVDDGGSNQPQHF
TGCAGCGTTGATGACGGGGGGTCCAATCAGCCCCAGCATTTT
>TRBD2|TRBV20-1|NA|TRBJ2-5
CSASYSGGLQETQYF
TGCAGTGCTAGTTATAGCGGGGGACTACAAGAGACCCAGTACTTC
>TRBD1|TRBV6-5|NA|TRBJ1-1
CASRYPRTGEKTEAFF
TGTGCCAGCAGATACCCAAGGACAGGAGAAAAGACTGAAGCTTTCTTT
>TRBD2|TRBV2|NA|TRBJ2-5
CASSGGLAYETQYF
TGTGCCAGCAGTGGGGGACTAGCGTACGAGACCCAGTACTTC
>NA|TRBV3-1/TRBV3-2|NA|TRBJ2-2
CASSWGRGNTGELFF
TGTGCCAGCAGCTGGGGCAGGGGGAACACCGGGGAGCTGTTTTTT
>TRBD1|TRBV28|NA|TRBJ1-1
CASSVTGTGKTEAFF
TGTGCCAGCAGCGTCACCGGGACAGGGAAGACTGAAGCTTTCTTT
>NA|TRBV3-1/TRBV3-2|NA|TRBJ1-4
CASSQDSAGYDEKLFF
TGTGCCAGCAGCCAAGATAGTGCAGGGTATGATGAAAAACTGTTTTTT
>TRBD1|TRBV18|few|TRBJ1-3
CASSSKSGQGASGNTIYF
TGTGCCAGCTCATCAAAAAGTGGACAGGGAGCTTCTGGAAACACCATATATTTT
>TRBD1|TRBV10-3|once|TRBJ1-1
CAISESTGSGRAFF
TGTGCCATCAGTGAGTCGACAGGGAGCGGTCGAGCTTTCTTT
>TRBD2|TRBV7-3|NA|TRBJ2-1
CASSLLGGGRALGGNEQFF
TGTGCCAGCAGCTTACTGGGTGGCGGGAGGGCCCTCGGGGGCAATGAGCAGTTCTTC
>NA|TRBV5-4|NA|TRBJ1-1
CASRPDLDGTEAFF
TGTGCCAGCAGACCGGACTTAGATGGCACTGAAGCTTTCTTT
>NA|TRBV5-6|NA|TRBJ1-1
CASSLDMGTEAFF
TGTGCCAGCAGCCTCGACATGGGCACTGAAGCTTTCTTT
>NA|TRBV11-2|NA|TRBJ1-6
CASSLGRSSYNSPLHF
TGTGCCAGCAGCTTAGGTAGAAGCTCCTATAATTCACCCCTCCACTTT
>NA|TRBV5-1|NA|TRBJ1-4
CASSVSGATNEKLFF
TGCGCCAGCAGCGTTTCAGGCGCAACTAATGAAAAACTGTTTTTT
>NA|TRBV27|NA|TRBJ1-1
CASRTGGSEAFF
TGTGCCAGCCGGACGGGGGGCTCGGAGGCTTTCTTT
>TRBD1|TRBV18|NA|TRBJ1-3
CASSPKDRPSNTIYF
TGTGCCAGCTCACCTAAGGACAGGCCCTCAAACACCATATATTTT
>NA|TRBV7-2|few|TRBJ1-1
CASSFGDGGRVEAFF
TGTGCCAGCAGCTTCGGGGACGGGGGAAGAGTTGAAGCTTTCTTT
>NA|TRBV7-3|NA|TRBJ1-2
CASSLASGVGYTF
TGTGCCAGCAGCTTAGCTTCAGGGGTTGGCTACACCTTC
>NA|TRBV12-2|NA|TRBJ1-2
CASRLAQGGDGYTF
TGTGCAAGTCGCTTAGCGCAAGGGGGCGATGGCTACACCTTC